The text below deals with one TCR beta chain. Its antigen is undetermined. Roughly 110 mL of blood, on average, came from one heparinised draw per donor. CD45RO/CCR7/CD25/CD127/CD95/CD27 sorting isolated CD4+ naive, central memory, regulatory and stem cell-like memory cells. Since all of the isolated RNA was reverse transcribed, expressed TCRB transcripts were what got sequenced. Profiled with immunoSEQ multiplex PCR; TCRdb holds only in-frame clones, not every one. The data show around 14,000 clones, roughly 76% seen once. This CDR3 is built from 15 residues. CDR1 GTSNPN and CDR2 SVGIG come from the germline V gene (reference sequence). Trimming stripped 2 bases from V and 5 bases from J, with 17 bases between. The data belong to a study of beta chain features in type 1 diabetes. General study results and limits: People with Type 1 diabetes carried modestly yet significantly shorter TCRB CDR3s in all four CD4+ subsets. A cDNA-based sequencing approach could over-represent cells with high TCR expression.

The chain joins TRBV30 to TRBJ2-3, with a weak D call TRBD2 (7 bases). The clonotype comes from a woman aged 18-29 years with type 1 diabetes. Sequencing was done on a sample of stem cell memory CD4+ T cells from blood. The CDR3 sequence: CAWSPGGPYVDTQYF. CDR3 DNA: TGTGCCTGGAGTCCCGGGGGGCCATACGTAGATACGCAGTATTTT.